This T cell receptor (beta chain) was documented in a study of molecular identifiers for immune sequencing clone quantification. Study observations and caveats: Over 99% of CMV-specific effector molecules, but under 1% of naive ones, were in clones above 20 copies.

Each CDR3 protein gets one entry after TCRdb re-called the PCR reads with MiXCR. The sample carries tens of thousands of distinct CDR3 sequences, around a sixth recorded once. As CD8+CD4-CCR7+CD45RA+ cells, naive CD8 T cells were sorted. The V gene lost 6 bases and the J gene lost 1 base, with 13 bases spanning the gap. CDR1 is MNHEY, CDR2 SVGEGT, per germline. This CDR3 comprises 14 residues. This clonotype showed up many times. The antigen is not known. The sample was naive CD8+ T cells from blood, with Jurkat cell RNA spiked in. The subset: FACS-sorted CD8+CD4-CCR7+CD45RA+ naive T cells. The chain employs TRBV6-2 or TRBV6-3 and TRBJ2-7, with TRBD2 as a possible D gene (6 bases). The receptor was isolated from a human donor in good health. Some libraries in this study had Jurkat cell RNA spiked in. CDR3 sequence reads: CASSSGTDSYEQYF. As DNA, the CDR3 is TGTGCCAGCAGCTCCGGGACTGATTCCTACGAGCAGTACTTC.